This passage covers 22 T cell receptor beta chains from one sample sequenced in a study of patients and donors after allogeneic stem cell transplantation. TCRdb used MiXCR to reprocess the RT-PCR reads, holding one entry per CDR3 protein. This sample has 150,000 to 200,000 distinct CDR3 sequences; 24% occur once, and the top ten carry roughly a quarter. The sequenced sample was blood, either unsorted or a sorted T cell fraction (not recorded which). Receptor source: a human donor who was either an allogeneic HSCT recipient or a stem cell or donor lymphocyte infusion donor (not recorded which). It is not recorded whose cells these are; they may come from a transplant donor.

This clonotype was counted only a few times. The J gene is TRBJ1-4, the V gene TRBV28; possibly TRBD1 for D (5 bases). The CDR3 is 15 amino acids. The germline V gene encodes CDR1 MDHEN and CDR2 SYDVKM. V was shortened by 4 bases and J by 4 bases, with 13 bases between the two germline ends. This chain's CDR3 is CASSYLRDLNEKLFF. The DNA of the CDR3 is TGTGCCAGCAGTTATCTCCGGGACCTTAATGAAAAACTGTTTTTT.

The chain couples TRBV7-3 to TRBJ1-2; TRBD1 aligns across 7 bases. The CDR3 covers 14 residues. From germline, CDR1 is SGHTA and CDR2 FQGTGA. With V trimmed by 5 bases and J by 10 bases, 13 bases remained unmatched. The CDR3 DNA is TGTGCCAGCAGCCCCACCGGGACAGCCAAAAACTACACCTTC. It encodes CASSPTGTAKNYTF.

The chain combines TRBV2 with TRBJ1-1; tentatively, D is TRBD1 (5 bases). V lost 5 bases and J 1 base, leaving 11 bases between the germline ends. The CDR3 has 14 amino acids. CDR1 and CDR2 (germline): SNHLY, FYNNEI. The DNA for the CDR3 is TGTGCCAGCAGTATAGTGACAGAGAACACTGAAGCTTTCTTT. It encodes CASSIVTENTEAFF.

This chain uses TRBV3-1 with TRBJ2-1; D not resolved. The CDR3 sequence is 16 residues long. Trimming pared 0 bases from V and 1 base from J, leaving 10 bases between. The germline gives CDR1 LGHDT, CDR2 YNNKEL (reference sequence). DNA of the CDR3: TGTGCCAGCAGCCAAGACGGGTTCAGGTCCTACAATGAGCAGTTCTTC. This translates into CASSQDGFRSYNEQFF.

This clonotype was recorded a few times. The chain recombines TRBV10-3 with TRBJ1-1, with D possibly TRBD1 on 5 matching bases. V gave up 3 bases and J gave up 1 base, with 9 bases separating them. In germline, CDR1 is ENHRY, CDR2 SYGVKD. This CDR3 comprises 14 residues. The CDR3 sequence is CAISEGVTNTEAFF. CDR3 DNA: TGTGCCATCAGTGAAGGGGTTACGAACACTGAAGCTTTCTTT.

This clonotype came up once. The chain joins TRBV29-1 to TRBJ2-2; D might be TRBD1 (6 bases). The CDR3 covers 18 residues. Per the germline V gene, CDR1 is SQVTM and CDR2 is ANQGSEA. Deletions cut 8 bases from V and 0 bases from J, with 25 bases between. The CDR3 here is CSPRPTDSLSSNTGELFF. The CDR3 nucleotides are TGCAGCCCTCGACCTACGGACAGCCTGTCATCGAACACCGGGGAGCTGTTTTTT.

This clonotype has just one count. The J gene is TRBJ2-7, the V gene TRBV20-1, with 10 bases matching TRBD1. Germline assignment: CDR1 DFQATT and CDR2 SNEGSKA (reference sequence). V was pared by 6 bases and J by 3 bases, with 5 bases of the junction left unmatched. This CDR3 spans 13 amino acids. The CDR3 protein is CSATGQGIYEQYF. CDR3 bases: TGCAGTGCCACGGGACAGGGGATCTACGAGCAGTACTTC.

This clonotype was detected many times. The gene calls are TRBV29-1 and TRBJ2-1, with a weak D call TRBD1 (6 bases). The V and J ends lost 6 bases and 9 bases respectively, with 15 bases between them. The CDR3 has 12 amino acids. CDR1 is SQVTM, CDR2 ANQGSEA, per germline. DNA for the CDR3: TGCAGCGTGGTAACAGGGTTGGGTGAGCAGTTCTTC. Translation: CSVVTGLGEQFF.

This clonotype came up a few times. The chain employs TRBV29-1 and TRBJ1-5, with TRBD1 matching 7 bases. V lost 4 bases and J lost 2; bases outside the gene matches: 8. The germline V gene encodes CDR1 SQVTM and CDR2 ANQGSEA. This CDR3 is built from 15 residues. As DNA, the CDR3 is TGCAGCGTTGTGGGAAGCACAGGGGGCAATCAGCCCCAGCATTTT. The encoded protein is CSVVGSTGGNQPQHF.

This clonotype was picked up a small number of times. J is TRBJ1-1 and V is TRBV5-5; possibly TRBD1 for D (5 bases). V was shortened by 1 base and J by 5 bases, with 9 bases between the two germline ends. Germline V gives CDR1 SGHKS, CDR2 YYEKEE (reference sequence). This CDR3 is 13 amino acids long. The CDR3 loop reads CASSLQGRTEAFF. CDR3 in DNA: TGTGCCAGCAGCTTGCAGGGTAGGACTGAAGCTTTCTTT.

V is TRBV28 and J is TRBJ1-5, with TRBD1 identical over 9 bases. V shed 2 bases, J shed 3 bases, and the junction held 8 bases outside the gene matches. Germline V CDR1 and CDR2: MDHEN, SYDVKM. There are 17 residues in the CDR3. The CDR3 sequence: CASSLPRQGDFNQPQHF. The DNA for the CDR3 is TGTGCCAGCAGTTTACCTCGACAGGGGGACTTCAATCAGCCCCAGCATTTT.

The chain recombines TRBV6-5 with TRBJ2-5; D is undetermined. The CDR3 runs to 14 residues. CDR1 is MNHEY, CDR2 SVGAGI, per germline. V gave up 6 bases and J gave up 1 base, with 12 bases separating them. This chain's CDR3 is CASSHGNGQETQYF. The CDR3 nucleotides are TGTGCCAGCAGCCACGGTAACGGCCAAGAGACCCAGTACTTC.

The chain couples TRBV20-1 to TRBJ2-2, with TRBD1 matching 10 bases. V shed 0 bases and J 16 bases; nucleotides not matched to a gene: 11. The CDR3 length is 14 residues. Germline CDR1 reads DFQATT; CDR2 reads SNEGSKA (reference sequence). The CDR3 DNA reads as TGCAGTGCTAGAGATGGGGACAGGGGCCTCACCCAGTTTTTT. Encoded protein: CSARDGDRGLTQFF.

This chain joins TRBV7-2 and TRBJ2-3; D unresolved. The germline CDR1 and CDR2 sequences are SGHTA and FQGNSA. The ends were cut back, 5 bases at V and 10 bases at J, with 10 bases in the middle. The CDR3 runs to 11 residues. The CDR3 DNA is TGTGCCAGCAGCCTACCTGGTGCGCAGTATTTT. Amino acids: CASSLPGAQYF.

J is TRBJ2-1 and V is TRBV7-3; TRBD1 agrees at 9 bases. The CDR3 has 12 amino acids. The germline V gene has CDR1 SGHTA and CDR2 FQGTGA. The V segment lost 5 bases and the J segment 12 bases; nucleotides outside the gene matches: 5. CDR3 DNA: TGTGCCAGCAGCCTGGGACAGGGTATGCAGTTCTTC. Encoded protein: CASSLGQGMQFF.

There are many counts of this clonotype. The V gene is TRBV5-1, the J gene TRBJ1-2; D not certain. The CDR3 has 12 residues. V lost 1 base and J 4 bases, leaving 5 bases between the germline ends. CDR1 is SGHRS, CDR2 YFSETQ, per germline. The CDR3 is CASSLSSYGYTF. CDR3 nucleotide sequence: TGCGCCAGCAGCTTGTCCAGCTATGGCTACACCTTC. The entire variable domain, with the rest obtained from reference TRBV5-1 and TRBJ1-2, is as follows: KAGVTQTPRYLIKTRGQQVTLSCSPISGHRSVSWYQQTPGQGLQFLFEYFSETQRNKGNFPGRFSGRQFSNSRSEMNVSTLELGDSALYLCASSLSSYGYTFGSGTRLTVV.

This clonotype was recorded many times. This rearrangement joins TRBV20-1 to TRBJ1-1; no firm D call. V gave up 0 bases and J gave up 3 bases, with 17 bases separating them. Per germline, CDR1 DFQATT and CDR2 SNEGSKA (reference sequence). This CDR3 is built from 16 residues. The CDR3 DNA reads TGCAGTGCTAGAGAGCCGAGGGTTGGGAAGGACACTGAAGCTTTCTTT. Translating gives CSAREPRVGKDTEAFF.

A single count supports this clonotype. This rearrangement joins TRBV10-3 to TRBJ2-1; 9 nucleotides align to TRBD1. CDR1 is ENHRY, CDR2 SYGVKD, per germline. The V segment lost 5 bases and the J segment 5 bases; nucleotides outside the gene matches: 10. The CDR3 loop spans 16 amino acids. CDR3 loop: CAISPYPRDRDNEQFF. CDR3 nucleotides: TGTGCCATCAGTCCCTACCCCCGGGACAGGGACAATGAGCAGTTCTTC.

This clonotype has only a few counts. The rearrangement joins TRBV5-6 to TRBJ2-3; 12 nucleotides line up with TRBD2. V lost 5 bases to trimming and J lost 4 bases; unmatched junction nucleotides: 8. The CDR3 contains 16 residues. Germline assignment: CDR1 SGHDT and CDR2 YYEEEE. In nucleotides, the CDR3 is TGTGCCAGCAGTTCTAGACTAGCGGGAGTCCCAGATACGCAGTATTTT. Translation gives CASSSRLAGVPDTQYF.

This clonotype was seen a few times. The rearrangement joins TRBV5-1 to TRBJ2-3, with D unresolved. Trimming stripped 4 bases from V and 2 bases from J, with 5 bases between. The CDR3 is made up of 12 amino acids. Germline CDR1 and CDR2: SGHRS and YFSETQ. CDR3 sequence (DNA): TGCGCCAGCAGCGACACCACAGATACGCAGTATTTT. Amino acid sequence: CASSDTTDTQYF.

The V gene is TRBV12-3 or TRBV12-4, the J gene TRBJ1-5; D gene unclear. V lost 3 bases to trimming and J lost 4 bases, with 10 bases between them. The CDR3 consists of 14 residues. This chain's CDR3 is CASSLSLLNQPQHF. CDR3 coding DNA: TGTGCCAGCAGTTTGTCCCTTTTGAATCAGCCCCAGCATTTT.

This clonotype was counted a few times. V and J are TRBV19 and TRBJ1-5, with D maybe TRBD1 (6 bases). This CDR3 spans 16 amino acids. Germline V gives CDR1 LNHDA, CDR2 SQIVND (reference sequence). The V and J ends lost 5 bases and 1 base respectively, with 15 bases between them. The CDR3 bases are TGTGCCAGTAGTGGACCAGGGGTAATGAGCAATCAGCCCCAGCATTTT. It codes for CASSGPGVMSNQPQHF.